This T cell receptor beta chain is from a study of T cells in Graves' hyperthyroidism and ophthalmopathy. There were TCR beta CDR3 regions amplified from RNA transcripts. HTBI primers were used for first-round RT-PCR of the TCR CDR3. TCRdb analysed the multiplex PCR reads with MiXCR anew, one entry per CDR3 protein. This repertoire shows approximately 600,000 distinct CDR3 sequences, roughly 14% found once; its top ten account for 3.5% to 4.5%. Ten or more counts support this clonotype. Antigen specificity is unknown. The CDR3 has 15 amino acids. CDR1 and CDR2 (germline): MDHEN, SYDVKM. The ends were cut back, 5 bases at V and 0 bases at J, with 14 bases in the middle. Study outcomes and limitations: A 13 V-J model separated ophthalmopathy from stable hyperthyroidism.

The receptor was isolated from a woman aged 40 to 50 with Graves' ophthalmopathy. The material sequenced was blood. This rearrangement joins TRBV28 to TRBJ2-7, with D possibly TRBD2 on 5 matching bases. The CDR3: CASSTPGEYSYEQYF. Here the CDR3 DNA reads TGTGCCAGCAGTACCCCCGGGGAGTACTCCTACGAGCAGTACTTC.